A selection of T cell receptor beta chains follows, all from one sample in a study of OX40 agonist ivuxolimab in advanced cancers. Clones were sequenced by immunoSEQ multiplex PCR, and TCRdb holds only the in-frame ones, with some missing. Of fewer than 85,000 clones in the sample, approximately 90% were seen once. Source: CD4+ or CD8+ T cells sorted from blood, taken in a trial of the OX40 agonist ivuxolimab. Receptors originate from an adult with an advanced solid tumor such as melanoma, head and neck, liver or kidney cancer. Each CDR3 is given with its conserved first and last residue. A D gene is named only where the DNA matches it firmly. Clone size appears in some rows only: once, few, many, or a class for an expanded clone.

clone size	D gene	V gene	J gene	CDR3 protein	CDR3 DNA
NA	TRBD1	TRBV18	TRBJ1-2	CASSDRDTNYGYTF	TGTGCCAGCTCTGACAGGGATACTAACTATGGCTACACCTTC
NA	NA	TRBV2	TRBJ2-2	CASSEMVEGTGELFF	TGTGCCAGCAGTGAAATGGTGGAGGGGACCGGGGAGCTGTTTTTT
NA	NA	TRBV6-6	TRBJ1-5	CASSYSGQDGPQHF	TGTGCCAGCAGTTACTCGGGACAAGACGGGCCCCAGCATTTT
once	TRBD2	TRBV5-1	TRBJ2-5	CASSYVAGVETQYF	TGCGCCAGCAGCTACGTAGCGGGGGTAGAGACCCAGTACTTC
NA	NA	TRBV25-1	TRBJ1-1	CASSEWGRNEAFF	TGTGCCAGCAGTGAATGGGGACGGAATGAAGCTTTCTTT
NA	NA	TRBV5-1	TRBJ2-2	CASSLSPVTGELFF	TGCGCCAGCAGCTTGTCCCCGGTGACCGGGGAGCTGTTTTTT
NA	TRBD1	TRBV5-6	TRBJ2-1	CASSLARDRGSHEQFF	TGTGCCAGCAGCTTGGCCAGGGACAGGGGGAGTCATGAGCAGTTCTTC
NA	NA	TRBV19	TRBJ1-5	CASSIPSGSNGNQPQHF	TGTGCCAGTAGTATCCCATCGGGAAGTAATGGCAATCAGCCCCAGCATTTT
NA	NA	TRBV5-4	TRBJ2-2	CASRAWNTNTGELFF	TGTGCCAGCAGAGCTTGGAATACGAACACCGGGGAGCTGTTTTTT
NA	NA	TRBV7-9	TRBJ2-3	CASSLGESPDTQYF	TGTGCCAGCAGCTTGGGGGAGAGCCCAGATACGCAGTATTTT
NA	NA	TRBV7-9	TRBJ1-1	CASGRSMNTEAFF	TGTGCCAGCGGCAGGAGTATGAACACTGAAGCTTTCTTT
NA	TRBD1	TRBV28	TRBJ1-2	CASGGTDYGYTF	TGTGCCAGCGGTGGGACAGACTATGGCTACACCTTC
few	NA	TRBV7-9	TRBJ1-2	CASSLGEMRGYTF	TGTGCCAGCAGCTTAGGGGAAATGCGCGGCTACACCTTC
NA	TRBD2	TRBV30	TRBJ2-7	CACPRIPGLDEQYF	TGTGCCTGTCCACGCATACCGGGACTAGACGAGCAGTACTTC
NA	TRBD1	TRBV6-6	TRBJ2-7	CASSPRDRDYEQYF	TGTGCCAGCAGCCCCCGGGACAGGGACTACGAGCAGTACTTC
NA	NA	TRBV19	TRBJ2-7	CASSMYSGTLPAYEQYF	TGTGCCAGTAGTATGTATTCTGGGACCCTTCCCGCCTACGAGCAGTACTTC
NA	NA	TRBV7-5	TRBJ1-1	CVRSLAGQVGTEAFF	TGTGTCAGAAGCTTAGCCGGCCAGGTGGGGACAGAAGCTTTCTTT
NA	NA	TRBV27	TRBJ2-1	CASSGSNGSVTYNEQFF	TGTGCCAGCAGTGGGAGTAACGGGAGCGTCACCTACAATGAGCAGTTCTTC
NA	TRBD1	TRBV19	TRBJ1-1	CASSPLGTGGTEAFF	TGTGCCAGTAGTCCACTTGGGACAGGGGGAACTGAAGCTTTCTTT
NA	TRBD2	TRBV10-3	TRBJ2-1	CAISEGLAGLNEQFF	TGTGCCATCAGTGAGGGACTAGCGGGGCTTAATGAGCAGTTCTTC
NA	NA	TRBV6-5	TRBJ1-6	CASSRSALTDSPLHF	TGTGCCAGCAGTAGGTCCGCCCTCACCGATTCACCCCTCCACTTT
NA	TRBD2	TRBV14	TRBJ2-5	CASSPFGLAETQYF	TGTGCCAGCAGCCCTTTCGGACTAGCAGAGACCCAGTACTTC
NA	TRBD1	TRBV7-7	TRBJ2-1	CASSPGTGGYNEQFF	TGTGCTAGCAGTCCCGGGACAGGTGGTTACAATGAGCAGTTCTTC
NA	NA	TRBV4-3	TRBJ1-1	CASSQDPRPNTEAFF	TGCGCCAGCAGCCAAGACCCCCGCCCGAACACTGAAGCTTTCTTT
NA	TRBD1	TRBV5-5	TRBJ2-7	CASSWGQDYEQYF	TGTGCCAGCAGTTGGGGACAGGACTACGAGCAGTACTTC
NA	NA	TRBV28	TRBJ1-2	CASSFQEPIGYTF	TGTGCCAGCAGTTTTCAGGAGCCGATAGGCTACACCTTC
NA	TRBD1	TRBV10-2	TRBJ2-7	CASSESGGTGRGEQYF	TGCGCCAGCAGTGAGTCGGGGGGGACAGGGCGAGGCGAGCAGTACTTC
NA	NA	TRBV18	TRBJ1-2	CASSPPVGRVRGGYTF	TGTGCCAGCTCACCACCGGTGGGCAGGGTAAGGGGAGGCTACACCTTC
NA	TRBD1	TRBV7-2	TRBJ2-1	CASSSPGQGWYEQFF	TGTGCCAGCAGCTCCCCGGGACAGGGGTGGTATGAGCAGTTCTTC